This T cell receptor beta chain was recorded in a study of shared clonotypes between healthy human individuals. Genomic DNA (from each subset) was split evenly across several immunoSEQ plates. Data came from immunoSEQ multiplex PCR; TCRdb stores just in-frame clones and leaves some out. The table shows some 1.1 million clones, with around 77% occurring only once. Trimming pared 6 bases from V and 3 bases from J, leaving 13 bases between. The CDR3 sequence is 14 residues long. Germline V CDR1 and CDR2: MNHEY, SMNVEV (reference sequence). Healthy HIV-negative adults with no recent acute infections or vaccinations were recruited as donors. Donors comprised only Caucasian adults living in Nashville, Tennessee. Study-level results: Rarefaction revealed incomplete sorted-subset sequencing despite large depth.

This clone turned up a few times. No antigen is known for it. What was sequenced was memory CD4+ T cells from PBMCs. Subset reported: CD45RA-negative fraction. The chain combines TRBV27 with TRBJ2-3; possibly TRBD2 for D (6 bases). This sequence originates from a young man in good health. Some clones in this sample may be carry-over from other donors' samples. The CDR3 protein is CASRVAATTDTQYF. DNA for the CDR3: TGTGCCAGCAGGGTAGCGGCCACAACAGATACGCAGTATTTT.